This T cell receptor (beta chain) was sequenced during a study of cytomegalovirus exposure and HLA in healthy donors. Turning to the study itself: The approximately 120 validation repertoires were produced on the same platform as the 650 to 800 repertoires of the first cohort. This was reported in a later analysis.

Repertoires were generated with immunoSEQ multiplex PCR, while TCRdb's copy carries only in-frame clones and drops some. The data contain about 160,000 clones, 89% of them singletons. This CDR3 spans 14 amino acids. Germline loops: CDR1 SGHTS, CDR2 YDEGEE. Trimming cost V 4 bases and J 5 bases, with 16 bases left between them. A remark on this clone: What it binds is unknown.

Broader study findings: Rare sequences made up most TCRs, while some public TCRs were found in many donors.

Separate from the approximately 670-subject first cohort, the approximately 120-subject validation cohort was the one that the donors belonged to. The receptor was isolated from a man between 18 and 29 years old in good health and CMV-seropositive. This sequence joins TRBV5-8 and TRBJ2-7; D not resolved. Sequenced: PBMCs. CDR3 amino acids: CASSRITQAHEQYF. Written as DNA, the CDR3 is TGTGCCAGCAGCCGTATCACTCAAGCCCACGAGCAGTACTTC. Complete variable domain (other parts from reference TRBV5-8 and TRBJ2-7): EAGVTQSPTHLIKTRGQQATLRCSPISGHTSVYWYQQALGLGLQFLLWYDEGEERNRGNFPPRFSGRQFPNYSSELNVNALELEDSALYLCASSRITQAHEQYFGPGTRLTVT.